This TCR beta chain originates from a study of cytomegalovirus exposure and HLA in healthy donors. Across the whole study: The approximately 120 validation repertoires used the same platform as the 650 to 750 first-cohort repertoires, a later analysis reported.

Germline assignment: CDR1 MNHEY and CDR2 SVGAGI. The CDR3 contains 15 residues. The J segment lost 9 bases and the V segment lost 2 bases, leaving 10 bases of the junction unmatched. TCRdb's table, derived via immunoSEQ multiplex PCR, lists solely in-frame clones and lacks some. The profile shows some 310,000 clones, approximately 88% of them singletons. Study-level results: In vitro checks showed that a few CMV-associated chains really do target CMV antigens.

This clone came up once. As yet, its antigen is unknown. This clonotype was obtained from a man aged 30-40 years in good health and CMV-seronegative. Sequencing was performed on PBMCs. The V and J genes are TRBV6-5 and TRBJ2-5; the match to TRBD2 covers 9 bases. DNA for the CDR3: TGTGCCAGCAGTTACGGGGCTAGCGGGGACTTGGCCCAGTACTTC. It yields the protein CASSYGASGDLAQYF.